Presented here are 21 T cell receptor beta chains from one specimen sequenced in a study of T cell changes during pregnancy in multiple sclerosis. The protocol was immunoSEQ multiplex PCR, while the TCRdb copy is restricted to in-frame clones and leaves out a portion. The sample consists of some 100,000 clones, around nine tenths of them appearing once. The specimen was peripheral blood, collected in the second trimester of pregnancy. The receptor source for this set is a female donor with multiple sclerosis, enrolled in a pregnancy study.

The gene calls are TRBV14 and TRBJ2-2; 8 bases map to TRBD2. V lost 4 bases and J lost 2; bases outside the gene matches: 9. This CDR3 comprises 17 residues. Germline CDR1 SGHDN, CDR2 FVKESK. The CDR3 loop reads CASSLSRTSKNTGELFF. Here the CDR3 DNA reads TGTGCCAGCAGCCTCTCACGGACTAGCAAAAACACCGGGGAGCTGTTTTTT.

This clone was seen only a few times. The J gene is TRBJ1-3, the V gene TRBV5-1, with D possibly being TRBD1 (5 bases). Per germline, CDR1 SGHRS and CDR2 YFSETQ. The CDR3 length is 13 residues. The ends were cut back, 6 bases at V and 4 bases at J, with 11 bases in the middle. The chain's CDR3 is CASMGGVGNTIYF. The CDR3 DNA reads TGCGCCAGCATGGGAGGGGTCGGAAACACCATATATTTT.

The V call is TRBV6-1, the J call TRBJ1-2; D is ambiguous. Between the trimmed V and J ends, which lost 2 bases and 7 bases, there was a span of 11 bases. Per germline, CDR1 MNHNS and CDR2 SASEGT. CDR3 length: 13 amino acids. CDR3 bases: TGTGCCAGCAGTGAATCAGGACTGGTTGGCTACACCTTC. Protein: CASSESGLVGYTF.

This clone appeared a single time. The V and J genes are TRBV30 and TRBJ1-4, with D unresolved. Germline V lookup: CDR1 GTSNPN, CDR2 SVGIG (reference sequence). The CDR3 sequence is 14 residues long. Trimming took 0 bases from V and 7 from J, leaving 12 bases between them. This chain's CDR3 is CAWSVRAGAEKLFF. DNA for the CDR3: TGTGCCTGGAGTGTACGAGCGGGAGCTGAAAAACTGTTTTTT.

This chain joins TRBV19 and TRBJ1-3; 7 nucleotides match TRBD1. V shed 7 bases and J 8 bases; nucleotides not matched to a gene: 11. The CDR3 extends over 14 amino acids. The germline gives CDR1 LNHDA, CDR2 SQIVND (reference sequence). CDR3 region: CASTRRGGWDTIYF. DNA of the CDR3: TGTGCCAGTACCCGACGAGGGGGCTGGGACACCATATATTTT.

The CDR3 loop reads CAFIPLTGELFF. The DNA for the CDR3 is TGTGCCTTTATCCCCTTGACCGGGGAGCTGTTTTTT. The V call is TRBV30, the J call TRBJ2-2, with unresolved D. Trimming pared 7 bases from V and 5 bases from J, leaving 11 bases between. CDR1 and CDR2 (germline): GTSNPN, SVGIG (reference sequence). This CDR3 has 12 residues.

The chain carries TRBV7-9 and TRBJ2-1; possibly TRBD2 for D (5 bases). Trimming removed 2 bases at V and 9 bases at J, with 11 bases between. There are 13 residues in the CDR3. Germline CDR1 reads SEHNR; CDR2 reads FQNEAQ (reference sequence). CDR3 amino acids: CASSLTSFREQFF. The CDR3 region has the DNA TGTGCCAGCAGCTTAACTAGTTTTCGTGAGCAGTTCTTC.

This chain joins TRBV2 and TRBJ2-7, with TRBD2 identical over 10 bases. The CDR3 runs to 17 residues. Germline-derived CDR1 and CDR2 are SNHLY and FYNNEI. Trimming at V came to 4 bases and at J to 2 bases, leaving 11 bases not matched to a gene. The CDR3 sequence is CASSVLHLAGETYEQYF. The CDR3 nucleotides read TGTGCCAGCAGTGTATTGCACCTAGCGGGGGAGACCTACGAGCAGTACTTC.

This chain connects TRBV10-3 to TRBJ2-3, with TRBD1 identical over 8 bases. Germline CDR1 and CDR2: ENHRY and SYGVKD. This CDR3 has 16 residues. V gave up 0 bases and J gave up 2 bases; unmatched junction bases: 4. The CDR3 sequence: CAISESDRVPTDTQYF. The CDR3 nucleotides are TGTGCCATCAGTGAGTCGGACAGGGTCCCCACAGATACGCAGTATTTT.

The V and J genes are TRBV28 and TRBJ2-1, with D tentatively TRBD2 (5 bases). V was shortened by 8 bases and J by 4 bases, with 21 bases between the two germline ends. The CDR3 sequence is 16 residues long. Per the germline V gene, CDR1 is MDHEN and CDR2 is SYDVKM. The CDR3 DNA reads TGTGCCAGCCGAACCCTGGTAGGAGGCAATTACAATGAGCAGTTCTTC. It is translated as CASRTLVGGNYNEQFF.

This clone was counted a single time. DNA of the CDR3: TGTGCCAGCAGCTTGCCTAGCGGGGCCTACGAGCAGTACTTC. This translates into CASSLPSGAYEQYF. The chain links TRBV7-2 to TRBJ2-7, with TRBD2 identical over 9 bases. The germline CDR1 and CDR2 sequences are SGHTA and FQGNSA. V dropped 3 bases and J dropped 2; count of bases not matched to a gene: 2. The CDR3 consists of 14 residues.

This sequence joins TRBV19 and TRBJ1-5; the D gene is possibly TRBD1 (6 bases). The CDR3 is 15 residues long. The V end was cut by 2 bases, the J end by 3 bases, with 11 bases between. Germline CDR1 LNHDA, CDR2 SQIVND (reference sequence). The CDR3 spells CASSITRGDNQPQHF. DNA of the CDR3: TGTGCCAGTAGTATAACCAGGGGCGACAATCAGCCCCAGCATTTT.

The V gene is TRBV6-1, the J gene TRBJ1-6; D unresolved. V lost 8 bases, J lost 10 bases, and 18 bases lay in between. The germline CDR1 and CDR2 sequences are MNHNS and SASEGT. The CDR3 is made up of 14 amino acids. CDR3 nucleotides: TGTGCCAGCCGGCTTCGAGGGTTGGGCTCACCCCTCCACTTT. Encoded protein: CASRLRGLGSPLHF.

The chain joins TRBV6-1 to TRBJ2-1; the D gene is possibly TRBD2 (5 bases). Trimming shortened V by 5 bases and J by 12 bases, and 20 bases separated the two germline ends. Per germline, CDR1 MNHNS and CDR2 SASEGT. This CDR3 spans 14 amino acids. CDR3 sequence: CASSIQWTPGVQFF. CDR3 coding DNA: TGTGCCAGCAGTATACAGTGGACTCCCGGGGTGCAGTTCTTC.

The V gene is TRBV29-1, the J gene TRBJ2-7; the match to TRBD2 covers 11 bases. The CDR3 sequence is 14 residues long. V shed 4 bases, J shed 0 bases, and the junction held 2 bases outside the gene matches. The germline V gene has CDR1 SQVTM and CDR2 ANQGSEA. DNA for the CDR3: TGCAGCGTTGCCGGGACTAGCGGCTCCTACGAGCAGTACTTC. Translating it yields CSVAGTSGSYEQYF.

The V and J genes are TRBV28 and TRBJ2-6, with unresolved D. CDR1 and CDR2 from the germline V gene are MDHEN and SYDVKM. The CDR3 is made up of 15 amino acids. V shed 3 bases and J shed 0 bases, with 6 bases lying between them. The CDR3 sequence is CASSLPGSGANVLTF. Here the CDR3 DNA reads TGTGCCAGCAGTTTGCCGGGCTCTGGGGCCAACGTCCTGACTTTC.

This rearrangement joins TRBV19 to TRBJ1-1; D may be TRBD1 (5 bases). With 3 bases removed from V and 5 bases from J, the gap between germline ends came to 10 bases. The CDR3 is made up of 13 amino acids. Looked up from germline, CDR1 is LNHDA and CDR2 is SQIVND (reference sequence). CDR3 nucleotide sequence: TGTGCCAGTAGTATGGGGGGATATACTGAAGCTTTCTTT. It is translated as CASSMGGYTEAFF.

The chain combines TRBV5-1 with TRBJ1-3; D is undetermined. Germline CDR1 SGHRS, CDR2 YFSETQ. The CDR3 runs 17 residues. V lost 0 bases and J 0 bases, leaving 13 bases between the germline ends. CDR3 region: CASSLGPGGDSGNTIYF. The CDR3 DNA sequence: TGCGCCAGCAGCTTGGGGCCTGGAGGCGACTCTGGAAACACCATATATTTT.

The V call is TRBV5-1, the J call TRBJ2-7; TRBD2 might be the D (5 bases). Germline-derived CDR1 and CDR2 are SGHRS and YFSETQ. Trimming took off 4 bases at V and 2 bases at J, with 16 bases between the two ends. The CDR3 totals 15 residues. The CDR3 region has the DNA TGCGCCAGCAGCCCGGGGAATCTACCAACCTACGAGCAGTACTTC. It is translated as CASSPGNLPTYEQYF.

The chain employs TRBV7-3 and TRBJ2-1; tentatively, D is TRBD2 (5 bases). The V end was cut by 5 bases, the J end by 7 bases, with 9 bases between. This CDR3 is 12 amino acids long. Germline V gene data show CDR1 as SGHTA and CDR2 as FQGTGA. The CDR3 here is CASSTPGNEQFF. The CDR3 coding sequence is TGTGCCAGCAGCACCCCGGGGAATGAGCAGTTCTTC.

The chain recombines TRBV19 with TRBJ1-4; 7 bases agree with TRBD1. The V and J ends lost 5 bases and 0 bases, in that order; junction bases with no gene match: 6. This CDR3 is built from 16 residues. Germline loops: CDR1 LNHDA, CDR2 SQIVND (reference sequence). This CDR3 reads CASSSTGTATNEKLFF. The CDR3 DNA reads TGTGCCAGTAGTTCGACAGGGACAGCAACTAATGAAAAACTGTTTTTT. The variable domain in full, with the rest retrieved from reference TRBV19 and TRBJ1-4, is DGGITQSPKYLFRKEGQNVTLSCEQNLNHDAMYWYRQDPGQGLRLIYYSQIVNDFQKGDIAEGYSVSREKKESFPLTVTSAQKNPTAFYLCASSSTGTATNEKLFFGSGTQLSVL.